The 3 T cell receptor beta chains below come from one sample, sequenced in a study of blood T cell repertoires in COVID-19. The method was immunoSEQ multiplex PCR; TCRdb's version includes in-frame clones alone and lacks a portion of them. The table records about 290,000 clones, approximately 86% of them present only once. Sequencing used peripheral blood. Every receptor here comes from a woman between 45 and 60 years old with active or convalescent COVID-19.

This clone was recorded a few times. The rearrangement joins TRBV2 to TRBJ1-2; the D gene is possibly TRBD1 (5 bases). This CDR3 contains 13 residues. V lost 7 bases to trimming and J lost 7 bases, with 16 bases between them. Germline V lookup: CDR1 SNHLY, CDR2 FYNNEI. The CDR3 sequence: CASNIAGTGGYTF. The CDR3 coding sequence is TGTGCCAGCAATATCGCCGGGACTGGTGGCTACACCTTC.

This chain links TRBV21-1 with TRBJ2-1; TRBD2 was called by the table and not checked on the DNA. TRBV21-1 is described as a pseudogene. This CDR3 spans 17 amino acids. For the CDR3, the DNA is TGTGCCAGCAGCATGTGGACTAGCGGGGTTAACTACAATGAGCAGTTCTTC. It translates to CASSMWTSGVNYNEQFF.

This chain connects TRBV29-1 to TRBJ1-1, with a weak D call TRBD1 (6 bases). Trimming removed 3 bases at V and 8 bases at J, with 10 bases between. The germline V gene encodes CDR1 SQVTM and CDR2 ANQGSEA. This CDR3 region has 11 residues. CDR3 DNA sequence: TGCAGCGTTGAGGCGGACAGAGAAGCTTTCTTT. Translation: CSVEADREAFF.